Listed here are 17 T cell receptor beta chains from one sample, sequenced in a study of technical replicates of blood from four donors. Sequenced by immunoSEQ multiplex PCR; TCRdb stores in-frame clones only, minus some. The repertoire holds nearly 80,000 clones, with about 96% as singletons. The specimen was T cells isolated from PBMCs. Receptors were obtained from a human donor in good health.

This chain joins TRBV4-2 and TRBJ1-5; no clear D. The CDR3 extends over 14 amino acids. Germline CDR1 and CDR2: LGHNA and YNFKEQ. The V gene lost 0 bases and the J gene lost 6 bases, with 9 bases spanning the gap. The CDR3 loop is CASSQDDNGQPQHF. The CDR3 DNA reads as TGTGCCAGCAGCCAAGACGACAACGGTCAGCCCCAGCATTTT.

The chain has TRBV4-1 and TRBJ2-1; 8 bases are shared with TRBD2. This CDR3 region has 15 residues. Germline CDR1 and CDR2: MGHRA and YSYEKL. Unmatched junction bases numbered 10, after V lost 8 bases and J lost 4 bases. The CDR3 loop is CASAPVVAGYNEQFF. The CDR3 nucleotides are TGCGCCAGCGCTCCGGTAGTAGCGGGGTACAATGAGCAGTTCTTC.

The CDR3 DNA reads as TGTGCCAGCAGTGCCTGGGACGGAGGGGAGTACACTGAAGCTTTCTTT. It yields the protein CASSAWDGGEYTEAFF. V gene TRBV25-1 combines with J gene TRBJ1-1; tentatively, D is TRBD1 (5 bases). Trimming stripped 4 bases from V and 3 bases from J, with 18 bases between. The CDR3 runs to 16 residues. CDR1 and CDR2 (germline): MGHDK, SYGVNS. The full variable domain, with the rest looked up from reference TRBV25-1 and TRBJ1-1, is EADIYQTPRYLVIGTGKKITLECSQTMGHDKMYWYQQDPGMELHLIHYSYGVNSTEKGDLSSESTVSRIRTEHFPLTLESARPSHTSQYLCASSAWDGGEYTEAFFGQGTRLTVV.

The chain joins TRBV4-1 to TRBJ2-7, with 9 bases matching TRBD2. Germline assignment: CDR1 MGHRA and CDR2 YSYEKL. The CDR3 spans 15 residues. V lost 7 bases, J lost 0 bases, and 7 bases stayed unmatched. CDR3 residues: CASNEREESSYEQYF. Here the CDR3 DNA reads TGCGCCAGCAATGAGCGGGAGGAAAGCTCCTACGAGCAGTACTTC.

V gene TRBV29-1 combines with J gene TRBJ2-7, with no clear D. There are 11 residues in the CDR3. Germline lookup yields CDR1 SQVTM and CDR2 ANQGSEA. With 3 bases removed from V and 0 bases from J, the gap between germline ends came to 3 bases. The CDR3 DNA is TGCAGCGTTGACTCCTCCTACGAGCAGTACTTC. It encodes CSVDSSYEQYF.

The J gene is TRBJ1-1, the V gene TRBV7-8; D ambiguous. With 3 bases removed from V and 1 base from J, the gap between germline ends came to 6 bases. The CDR3 contains 13 residues. Germline CDR1 is SGHVS and CDR2 is FQNEAQ. In DNA, the CDR3 is TGTGCCAGCAGCTTTGGCAGGAACACTGAAGCTTTCTTT. This gives the protein CASSFGRNTEAFF.

The chain combines TRBV11-2 with TRBJ2-3; TRBD1 might be the D (6 bases). V gave up 1 base and J gave up 2 bases, with 10 bases separating them. The length of the CDR3 is 15 residues. CDR1 SGHAT and CDR2 FQNNGV come from the germline V gene. CDR3 amino acids: CASSLVGHPTDTQYF. CDR3 nucleotides: TGTGCCAGCAGCTTAGTGGGACATCCCACAGATACGCAGTATTTT.

This chain links TRBV27 with TRBJ2-1, with 14 bases identical to TRBD2. Trimming at V came to 3 bases and at J to 8 bases, leaving 3 bases not matched to a gene. Per the germline V gene, CDR1 is MNHEY and CDR2 is SMNVEV (reference sequence). CDR3 length: 15 amino acids. CDR3 sequence: CASSLRTSGRHEQFF. DNA of the CDR3: TGTGCCAGCAGTTTGAGGACTAGCGGGAGGCATGAGCAGTTCTTC.

The chain links TRBV7-9 to TRBJ2-7, with TRBD1 matching over 8 bases. This CDR3 region has 16 residues. In germline, CDR1 is SEHNR, CDR2 FQNEAQ (reference sequence). V trimming: 5 bases; J trimming: 2 bases; junction bases outside the gene matches: 11. CDR3 DNA sequence: TGTGCCAGCAGCCCCGGACAGGGCTTGAGGGCCTACGAGCAGTACTTC. Protein product: CASSPGQGLRAYEQYF. The variable domain in full, completed from reference TRBV7-9 and TRBJ2-7, reads DTGVSQNPRHKITKRGQNVTFRCDPISEHNRLYWYRQTLGQGPEFLTYFQNEAQLEKSRLLSDRFSAERPKGSFSTLEIQRTEQGDSAMYLCASSPGQGLRAYEQYFGPGTRLTVT.

The chain is built from TRBV29-1 and TRBJ2-1; TRBD2 might be the D (5 bases). The V gene lost 4 bases and the J gene lost 10 bases, with 11 bases spanning the gap. The CDR3 is made up of 11 amino acids. CDR1 is SQVTM and CDR2 is ANQGSEA in the germline V gene. The chain's CDR3 is CSVVVRGEQFF. CDR3 bases: TGCAGCGTTGTGGTTCGGGGAGAGCAGTTCTTC.

V and J are TRBV4-3 and TRBJ2-7, with 8 bases fitting TRBD2. The V gene's germline CDR1 is LGHNA and CDR2 YSLEER. CDR3 length: 17 residues. Trimming took 1 base from V and 2 from J; bases not matched to a gene: 10. This chain's CDR3 is CASSQASSGRGPYEQYF. The CDR3 DNA reads as TGCGCCAGCAGCCAAGCCTCCAGCGGGAGAGGGCCCTACGAGCAGTACTTC.

The chain couples TRBV29-1 to TRBJ1-1, with TRBD1 identical over 7 bases. The CDR3 loop spans 16 amino acids. J lost 4 bases, V lost 8 bases, and 19 bases had no gene match. Germline V gives CDR1 SQVTM, CDR2 ANQGSEA. CDR3 region: CSPHLPGQKGPTEAFF. The CDR3 nucleotides are TGCAGCCCACACTTGCCGGGACAGAAGGGCCCCACTGAAGCTTTCTTT.

The rearrangement uses TRBV7-2 and TRBJ2-7; 13 nucleotides match TRBD2. The J segment lost 3 bases and the V segment lost 5 bases, leaving 4 bases of the junction unmatched. This CDR3 comprises 15 residues. From germline, CDR1 is SGHTA and CDR2 FQGNSA. The chain's CDR3 is CASSKGTSGIYEQYF. In DNA form, the CDR3 reads TGTGCCAGCAGCAAGGGGACTAGCGGGATCTACGAGCAGTACTTC.

This clone was counted once. The V and J genes are TRBV13 and TRBJ2-1; TRBD2 agrees at 12 bases. CDR1 PRHDT and CDR2 FYEKMQ come from the germline V gene (reference sequence). The CDR3 extends over 15 amino acids. V was clipped by 4 bases and J by 4 bases; unmatched bases: 2. This chain's CDR3 is CASSWGLAGYNEQFF. CDR3 coding DNA: TGTGCCAGCAGCTGGGGACTAGCGGGTTACAATGAGCAGTTCTTC.

CDR3 in amino acids: CASRRGTSTDTQYF. CDR3 DNA: TGTGCCAGCAGGCGAGGGACTAGCACAGATACGCAGTATTTT. The V and J genes are TRBV6-1 and TRBJ2-3; D perhaps matches TRBD2 (6 bases). CDR3 size: 14 residues. Germline V CDR1 and CDR2: MNHNS, SASEGT. The V and J ends lost 6 bases and 0 bases respectively, with 10 bases between them.

V gene TRBV10-3 combines with J gene TRBJ2-2; D is possibly TRBD2 (6 bases). Germline-derived CDR1 and CDR2 are ENHRY and SYGVKD. Trimming removed 4 bases from V and 6 bases from J, with 18 bases in between. The CDR3 is 16 residues long. The CDR3 loop reads CAISVDGTPLAGELFF. The CDR3 region has the DNA TGTGCCATCAGTGTGGACGGGACTCCTCTCGCCGGGGAGCTGTTTTTT.

V is TRBV6-5 and J is TRBJ2-1; TRBD2 matches 11 bases. The germline V gene has CDR1 MNHEY and CDR2 SVGAGI. The V and J ends lost 6 bases and 9 bases, in that order; junction bases with no gene match: 4. CDR3 length: 13 residues. CDR3 amino acids: CASRLGLAGEQFF. In nucleotides, the CDR3 is TGTGCCAGCAGACTTGGACTAGCGGGTGAGCAGTTCTTC.